This T cell receptor (beta chain) was obtained from a study of early T cells in non-severe SARS-CoV-2 infection. Turning to the study itself: Chains were not paired, and sequencing was done on bulk RNA from unsorted whole blood.

The CDR3 totals 13 residues. Germline CDR1 LNHDA, CDR2 SQIVND (reference sequence). TCRdb processed the 5' RACE reads anew with MiXCR; each CDR3 protein has one entry. The sample yields about 40,000 distinct CDR3 sequences, over 3.5% seen once. Turning to this clonotype: A junction boundary mismatches the germline segment, possibly from a read error.

The V call is TRBV19, the J call TRBJ1-4, with TRBD1 identical over 7 bases. The origin of this receptor is an adult who was a healthcare worker with PCR-confirmed SARS-CoV-2 infection or an uninfected control (not recorded which). Sequencing was done on a sample of whole blood. CDR3 residues: CASGTASNEKLFF. CDR3 in DNA: TGTGCCAGCGGGACAGCCTCTAACGAAAAACTGTTTTTT. The whole variable domain, remainder taken from reference TRBV19 and TRBJ1-4, is DGGITQSPKYLFRKEGQNVTLSCEQNLNHDAMYWYRQDPGQGLRLIYYSQIVNDFQKGDIAEGYSVSREKKESFPLTVTSAQKNPTAFYLCASGTASNEKLFFGSGTQLSVL.